The 6 T cell receptor beta chains below all came from one sample that was sequenced in a study of T cells after yellow fever vaccination. From the 5' RACE reads, TCRdb called clonotypes with MiXCR, one entry per CDR3 protein. This sample yields under 600,000 distinct CDR3 sequences, of which roughly 14% are seen a single time; over 13% belongs to the top ten. The sequencing used PBMCs, collected on the day of the yellow fever booster vaccination. The receptors shown here come from a man aged 30 to 45 who received the YFV17D yellow fever vaccine.

V and J are TRBV14 and TRBJ2-1; TRBD2 is a possible D gene (5 bases). The CDR3 is made up of 13 amino acids. The germline V gene encodes CDR1 SGHDN and CDR2 FVKESK. V gave up 8 bases and J gave up 4 bases, with 12 bases separating them. Here the CDR3 DNA reads TGTGCCAGCCGACGGGAACTGTACAATGAGCAGTTCTTC. Encoded protein: CASRRELYNEQFF.

This clonotype appeared a few times. The CDR3 DNA reads TGCGCCAGCAGCCCGTTGGCGGGAGTGCAGTTCTTC. It encodes CASSPLAGVQFF. The V call is TRBV5-1, the J call TRBJ2-1; TRBD2 matches at 7 bases. Trimming took 4 bases from V and 12 from J; bases not matched to a gene: 7. This CDR3 has 12 residues. The germline V gene encodes CDR1 SGHRS and CDR2 YFSETQ.

The sample holds a few counts of this clonotype. This rearrangement joins TRBV7-2 to TRBJ1-1; tentative D call: TRBD1 (5 bases). V was clipped by 2 bases and J by 1 base, with 11 bases between them. The CDR3 sequence is 15 residues long. Per the germline V gene, CDR1 is SGHTA and CDR2 is FQGNSA. The CDR3 loop is CASSLYAGRNTEAFF. DNA for the CDR3: TGTGCCAGCAGCTTATATGCAGGGAGGAACACTGAAGCTTTCTTT. The full variable domain, completed using reference TRBV7-2 and TRBJ1-1, is GAGVSQSPSNKVTEKGKDVELRCDPISGHTALYWYRQSLGQGLEFLIYFQGNSAPDKSGLPSDRFSAERTGGSVSTLTIQRTQQEDSAVYLCASSLYAGRNTEAFFGQGTRLTVV.

This clonotype showed up just once. V usage is TRBV7-2 and J usage is TRBJ2-7; D remains ambiguous. The CDR3 totals 14 residues. The V gene's germline CDR1 is SGHTA and CDR2 FQGNSA. V dropped 1 base and J dropped 0 bases, with 7 bases sitting between them. CDR3 sequence: CASSLELRSYEQYF. CDR3 coding DNA: TGTGCCAGCAGCTTAGAACTGCGCTCCTACGAGCAGTACTTC. Complete variable domain (other parts from reference TRBV7-2 and TRBJ2-7): GAGVSQSPSNKVTEKGKDVELRCDPISGHTALYWYRQSLGQGLEFLIYFQGNSAPDKSGLPSDRFSAERTGGSVSTLTIQRTQQEDSAVYLCASSLELRSYEQYFGPGTRLTVT.

This clonotype was picked up many times. The genes are TRBV20-1 and TRBJ2-3; 9 positions match TRBD2. Germline CDR1 reads DFQATT; CDR2 reads SNEGSKA (reference sequence). The trim removed 1 base at V and 0 bases at J, leaving 2 bases unmatched. The CDR3 sequence is 15 residues long. This CDR3 is CSARGAGGSTDTQYF. CDR3 sequence (DNA): TGCAGTGCTAGAGGGGCGGGAGGGAGCACAGATACGCAGTATTTT.

This clonotype appeared a few times. This sequence joins TRBV11-2 and TRBJ2-7; the D is unclear. Deletions cut 3 bases from V and 7 bases from J, with 10 bases between. Germline values: CDR1 SGHAT, CDR2 FQNNGV. CDR3 length: 12 residues. CDR3 loop: CASSFQREEQYF. The CDR3 DNA reads as TGTGCCAGCAGCTTCCAGCGTGAGGAGCAGTACTTC.